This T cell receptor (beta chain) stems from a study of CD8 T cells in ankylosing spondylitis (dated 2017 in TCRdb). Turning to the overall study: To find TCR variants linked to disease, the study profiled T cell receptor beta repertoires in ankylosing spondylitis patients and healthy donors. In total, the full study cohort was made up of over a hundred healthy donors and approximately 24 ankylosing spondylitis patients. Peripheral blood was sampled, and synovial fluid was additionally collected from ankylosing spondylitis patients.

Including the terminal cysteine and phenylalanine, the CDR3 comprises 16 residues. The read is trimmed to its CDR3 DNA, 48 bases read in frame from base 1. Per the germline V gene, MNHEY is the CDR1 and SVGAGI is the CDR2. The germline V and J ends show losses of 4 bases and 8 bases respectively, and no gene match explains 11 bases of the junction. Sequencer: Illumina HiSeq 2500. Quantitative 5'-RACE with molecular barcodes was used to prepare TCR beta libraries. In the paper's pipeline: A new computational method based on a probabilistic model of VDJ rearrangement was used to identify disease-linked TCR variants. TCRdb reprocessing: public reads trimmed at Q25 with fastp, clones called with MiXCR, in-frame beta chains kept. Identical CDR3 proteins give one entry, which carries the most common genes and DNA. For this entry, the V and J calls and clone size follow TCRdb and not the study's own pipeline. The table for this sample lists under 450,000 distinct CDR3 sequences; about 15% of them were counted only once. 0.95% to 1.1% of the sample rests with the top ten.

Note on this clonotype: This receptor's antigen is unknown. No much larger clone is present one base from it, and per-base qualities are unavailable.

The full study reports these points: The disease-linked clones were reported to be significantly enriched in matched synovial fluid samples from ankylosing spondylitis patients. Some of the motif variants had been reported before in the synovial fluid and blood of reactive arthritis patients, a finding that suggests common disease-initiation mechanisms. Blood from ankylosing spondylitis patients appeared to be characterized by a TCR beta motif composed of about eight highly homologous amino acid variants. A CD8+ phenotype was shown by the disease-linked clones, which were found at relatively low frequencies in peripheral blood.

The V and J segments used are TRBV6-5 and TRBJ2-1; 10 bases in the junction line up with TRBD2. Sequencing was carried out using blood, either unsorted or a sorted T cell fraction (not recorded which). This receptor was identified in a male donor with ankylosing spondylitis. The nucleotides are TGTGCCAGCAGTTTGGGTGTGGCTAGCGGGGGCTATGAGCAGTTCTTC. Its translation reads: CASSLGVASGGYEQFF.